The clone carrying this T cell receptor (beta chain) appeared a single time. Antigen: not known. V trimming: 2 bases; J trimming: 5 bases; junction bases outside the gene matches: 6. The CDR3 covers 14 residues. The sample belongs to a study of Graves' ophthalmopathy and Graves' hyperthyroidism. In the study overall: Upon initial diagnosis and before any treatment, peripheral blood was collected. Findings and caveats of the study: Detection in blood was also observed for most expanded thyroid clonotypes above 0.001 frequency.

Absence of ophthalmopathy within 18 months of follow-up defined stable hyperthyroidism. Aged 18 to 65, the patients with hyperthyroidism had under 2 months' duration and were newly diagnosed. TCR beta CDR3 amplification used RNA transcripts. First-round RT-PCR with HTBI primers preceded a second-round multiplex PCR. One entry per CDR3 protein, called by TCRdb with MiXCR from the multiplex PCR reads. The sample carries roughly 380,000 distinct CDR3 sequences, over 15% recorded once. This chain uses TRBV12-3 or TRBV12-4 with TRBJ2-7; 7 positions agree with TRBD1. The sequenced material came from peripheral blood. This TCR came from a woman aged 18-29 years with stable Graves' hyperthyroidism. The chain's CDR3 is CASSLIQGKDEQYF. The CDR3 bases are TGTGCCAGCAGTTTAATACAGGGGAAAGACGAGCAGTACTTC.